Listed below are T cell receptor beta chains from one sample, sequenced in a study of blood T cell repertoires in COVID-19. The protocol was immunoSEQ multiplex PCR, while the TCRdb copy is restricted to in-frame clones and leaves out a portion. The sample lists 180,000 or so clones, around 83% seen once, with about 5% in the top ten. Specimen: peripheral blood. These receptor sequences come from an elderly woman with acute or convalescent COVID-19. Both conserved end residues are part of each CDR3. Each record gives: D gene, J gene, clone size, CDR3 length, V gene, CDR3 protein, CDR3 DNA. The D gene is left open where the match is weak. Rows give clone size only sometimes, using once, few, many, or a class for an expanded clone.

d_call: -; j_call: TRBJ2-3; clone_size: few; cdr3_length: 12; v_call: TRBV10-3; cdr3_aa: CACRGFTDTQYF; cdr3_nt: TGTGCCTGCCGCGGTTTCACAGATACGCAGTATTTT
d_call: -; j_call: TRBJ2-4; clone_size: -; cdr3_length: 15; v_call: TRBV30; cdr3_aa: CAWRAGASGLNIQYF; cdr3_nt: TGTGCCTGGAGAGCGGGCGCAAGCGGCCTAAACATTCAGTACTTC
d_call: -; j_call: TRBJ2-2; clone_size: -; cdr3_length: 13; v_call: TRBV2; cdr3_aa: CASSVSGTGELFF; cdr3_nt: TGTGCCAGCAGTGTGTCGGGGACCGGGGAGCTGTTTTTT
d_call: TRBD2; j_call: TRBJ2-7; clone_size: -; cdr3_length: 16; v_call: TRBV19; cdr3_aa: CASSISRTSVWYEQYF; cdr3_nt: TGTGCCAGTAGTATCAGTCGGACTAGTGTCTGGTACGAGCAGTACTTC
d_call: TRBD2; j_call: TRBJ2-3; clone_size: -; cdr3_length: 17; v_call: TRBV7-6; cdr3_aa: CASSLGTSGIVTDTQYF; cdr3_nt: TGTGCCAGCAGCTTAGGGACTAGCGGGATAGTGACAGATACGCAGTATTTT
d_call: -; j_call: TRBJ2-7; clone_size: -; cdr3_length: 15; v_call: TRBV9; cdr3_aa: CASSVDDSSSYEQYF; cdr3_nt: TGTGCCAGCAGCGTAGACGATTCTAGCTCCTACGAGCAGTACTTC
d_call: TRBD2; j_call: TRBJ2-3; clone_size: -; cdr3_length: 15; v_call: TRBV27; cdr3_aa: CASSLRTGGEDTQYF; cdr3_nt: TGTGCCAGCAGTTTAAGGACTGGGGGGGAGGATACGCAGTATTTT
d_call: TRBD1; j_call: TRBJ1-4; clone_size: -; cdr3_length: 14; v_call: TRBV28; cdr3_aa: CASSQGQGAAKLFF; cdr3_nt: TGTGCCAGCAGCCAAGGACAGGGGGCAGCAAAACTGTTTTTT
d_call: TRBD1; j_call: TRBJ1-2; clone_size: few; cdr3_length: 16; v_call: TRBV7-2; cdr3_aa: CASSPDRGRFLYGYTF; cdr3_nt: TGTGCCAGCAGCCCGGACAGGGGTCGATTTCTCTATGGCTACACCTTC
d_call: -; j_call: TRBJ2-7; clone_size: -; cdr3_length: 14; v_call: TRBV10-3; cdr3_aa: CAISGGGLTYEQYF; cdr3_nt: TGTGCCATCAGTGGGGGGGGGCTAACCTACGAGCAGTACTTC
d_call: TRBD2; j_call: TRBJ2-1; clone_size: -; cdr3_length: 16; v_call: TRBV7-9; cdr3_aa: CASSLGWGAGGNEQFF; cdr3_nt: TGTGCCAGCAGCTTAGGTTGGGGAGCGGGAGGCAATGAGCAGTTCTTC
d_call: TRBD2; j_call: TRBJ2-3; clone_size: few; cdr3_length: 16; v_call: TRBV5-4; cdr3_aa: CASSGGLAGEGDTQYF; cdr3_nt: TGTGCCAGCAGCGGGGGACTAGCGGGAGAAGGAGATACGCAGTATTTT
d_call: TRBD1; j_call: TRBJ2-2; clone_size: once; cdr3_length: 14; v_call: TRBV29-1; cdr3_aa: CSVEDTTGAGELFF; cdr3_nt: TGCAGCGTTGAAGACACGACAGGGGCCGGGGAGCTGTTTTTT
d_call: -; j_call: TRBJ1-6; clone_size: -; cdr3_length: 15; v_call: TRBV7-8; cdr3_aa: CASSFLGGASSPLHF; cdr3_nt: TGTGCCAGCAGCTTTCTAGGAGGGGCCAGTTCACCCCTCCACTTT
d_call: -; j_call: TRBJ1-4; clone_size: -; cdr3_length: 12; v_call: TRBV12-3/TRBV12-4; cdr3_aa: CASSLGQGKLFF; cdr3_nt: TGTGCCAGCAGCCTGGGTCAGGGAAAACTGTTTTTT
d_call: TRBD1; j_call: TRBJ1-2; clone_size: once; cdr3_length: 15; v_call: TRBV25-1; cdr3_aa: CASSERGQGANGYTF; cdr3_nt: TGTGCCAGCAGTGAAAGAGGGCAGGGGGCGAATGGCTACACCTTC
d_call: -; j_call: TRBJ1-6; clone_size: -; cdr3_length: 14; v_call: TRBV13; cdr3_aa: CASSPGQYNSPLHF; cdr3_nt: TGTGCCAGCAGCCCAGGACAGTATAATTCACCCCTCCACTTT
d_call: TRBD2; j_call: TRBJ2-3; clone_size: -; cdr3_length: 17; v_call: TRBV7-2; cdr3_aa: CASSSYSGSLATDTQYF; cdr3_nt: TGTGCCAGCAGCTCATATAGCGGGAGCCTCGCCACAGATACGCAGTATTTT
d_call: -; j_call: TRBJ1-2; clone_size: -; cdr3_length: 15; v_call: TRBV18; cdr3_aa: CASSPVQVTNYGYTF; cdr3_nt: TGTGCCAGCTCACCAGTCCAGGTTACTAACTATGGCTACACCTTC
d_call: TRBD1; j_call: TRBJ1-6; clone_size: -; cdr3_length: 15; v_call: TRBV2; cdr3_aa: CASSPDRGPGSPLHF; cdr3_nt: TGTGCCAGCAGCCCCGACAGGGGACCTGGTTCACCCCTCCACTTT
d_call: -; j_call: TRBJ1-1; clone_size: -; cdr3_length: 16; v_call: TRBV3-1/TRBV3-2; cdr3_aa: CASSPLWGRENTEAFF; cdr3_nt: TGTGCCAGCAGCCCTCTCTGGGGCAGGGAGAACACTGAAGCTTTCTTT
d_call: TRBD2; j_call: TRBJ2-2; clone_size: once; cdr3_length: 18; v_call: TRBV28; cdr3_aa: CASRRVAGGLELTGELFF; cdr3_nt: TGTGCCAGCAGGCGGGTAGCGGGAGGGCTAGAACTTACCGGGGAGCTGTTTTTT
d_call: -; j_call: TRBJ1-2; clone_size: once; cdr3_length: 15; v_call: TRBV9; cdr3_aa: CASSVWARVNYGYTF; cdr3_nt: TGTGCCAGCAGCGTATGGGCCAGGGTAAACTATGGCTACACCTTC
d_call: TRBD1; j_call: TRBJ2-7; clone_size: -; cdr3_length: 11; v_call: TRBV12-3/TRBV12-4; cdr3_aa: CASSRGTGQYF; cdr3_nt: TGTGCCAGCAGTCGCGGGACAGGGCAGTACTTC
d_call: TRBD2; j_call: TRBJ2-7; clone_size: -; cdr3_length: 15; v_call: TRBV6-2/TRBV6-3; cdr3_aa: CASSSILAGVYEQYF; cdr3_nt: TGTGCCAGCAGTTCCATACTAGCGGGAGTCTACGAGCAGTACTTC
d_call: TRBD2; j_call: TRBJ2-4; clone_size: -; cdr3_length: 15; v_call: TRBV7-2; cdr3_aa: CASSATLAGGNIQYF; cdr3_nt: TGTGCCAGCAGCGCCACCCTAGCGGGAGGAAACATTCAGTACTTC
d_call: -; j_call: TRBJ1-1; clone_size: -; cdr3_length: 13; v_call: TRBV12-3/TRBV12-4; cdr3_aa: CATRGKMNTEAFF; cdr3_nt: TGTGCCACCCGGGGGAAGATGAACACTGAAGCTTTCTTT
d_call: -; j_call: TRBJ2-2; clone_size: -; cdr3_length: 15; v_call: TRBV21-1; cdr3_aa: CATDLQGKNTGELFF; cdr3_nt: TGTGCCACCGACTTGCAGGGCAAGAACACCGGGGAGCTGTTTTTT
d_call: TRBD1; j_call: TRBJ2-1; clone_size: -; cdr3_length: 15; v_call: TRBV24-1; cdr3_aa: CATSFGGQGGDEQFF; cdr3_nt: TGTGCCACCAGCTTCGGGGGACAGGGGGGCGATGAGCAGTTCTTC
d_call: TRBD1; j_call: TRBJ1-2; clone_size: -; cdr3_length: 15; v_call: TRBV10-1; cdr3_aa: CASSDGTGVGYGYTF; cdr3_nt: TGCGCCAGCAGTGACGGGACAGGGGTCGGCTATGGCTACACCTTC
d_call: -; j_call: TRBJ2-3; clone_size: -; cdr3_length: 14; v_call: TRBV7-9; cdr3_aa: CASSSRLLTDTQYF; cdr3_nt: TGTGCCAGCAGCTCGCGACTACTCACAGATACGCAGTATTTT
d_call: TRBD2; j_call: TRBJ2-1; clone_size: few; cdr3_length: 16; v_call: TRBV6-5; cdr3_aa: CASSYSRLAGGNEQFF; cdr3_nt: TGTGCCAGCAGTTACTCCCGGCTAGCGGGTGGCAATGAGCAGTTCTTC
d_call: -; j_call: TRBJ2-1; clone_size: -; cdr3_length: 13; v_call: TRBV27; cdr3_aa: CASSLQHGREQFF; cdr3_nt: TGTGCCAGCAGTTTACAGCATGGGAGAGAGCAGTTCTTC
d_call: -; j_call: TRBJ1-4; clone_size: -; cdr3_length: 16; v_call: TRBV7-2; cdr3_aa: CASSLGSLPFNEKLFF; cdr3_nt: TGTGCCAGCAGCTTAGGGAGCCTCCCCTTTAATGAAAAACTGTTTTTT
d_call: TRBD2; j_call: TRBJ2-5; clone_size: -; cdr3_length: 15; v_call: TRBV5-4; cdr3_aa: CASSFSAGRFKTQYF; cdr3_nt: TGTGCCAGCAGCTTTTCAGCGGGGAGATTTAAGACCCAGTACTTC
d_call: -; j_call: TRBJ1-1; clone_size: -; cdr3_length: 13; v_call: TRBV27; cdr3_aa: CASSLIGEGEAFF; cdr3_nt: TGTGCCAGCAGTTTAATAGGGGAAGGTGAAGCTTTCTTT
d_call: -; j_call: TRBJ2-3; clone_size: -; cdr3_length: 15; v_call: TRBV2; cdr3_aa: CASSATSPSTDTQYF; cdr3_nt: TGTGCCAGCAGTGCAACTAGCCCGAGCACAGATACGCAGTATTTT
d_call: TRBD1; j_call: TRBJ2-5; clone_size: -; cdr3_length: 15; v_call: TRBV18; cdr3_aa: CASSPGTGRQETQYF; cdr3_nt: TGTGCCAGCTCACCAGGGACAGGGCGACAAGAGACCCAGTACTTC
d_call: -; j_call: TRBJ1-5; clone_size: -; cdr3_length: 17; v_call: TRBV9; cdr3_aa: CASSVVTREAKGEPQHF; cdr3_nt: TGTGCCAGCAGCGTAGTCACGAGGGAGGCCAAAGGAGAGCCCCAGCATTTT
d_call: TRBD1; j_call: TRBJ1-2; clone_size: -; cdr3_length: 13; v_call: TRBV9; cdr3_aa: CASRQTGGHGYTF; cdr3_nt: TGTGCCAGCAGGCAAACAGGGGGCCATGGCTACACCTTC
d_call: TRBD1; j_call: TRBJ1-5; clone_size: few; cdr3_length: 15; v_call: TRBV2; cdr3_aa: CASSHRGQSFQPQHF; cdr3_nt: TGTGCCAGCAGTCACAGGGGGCAGTCTTTCCAGCCCCAGCATTTT
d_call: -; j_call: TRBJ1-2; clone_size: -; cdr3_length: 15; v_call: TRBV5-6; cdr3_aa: CASSWRYAGNYGYTF; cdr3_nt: TGTGCCAGCAGCTGGAGATACGCGGGTAACTATGGCTACACCTTC
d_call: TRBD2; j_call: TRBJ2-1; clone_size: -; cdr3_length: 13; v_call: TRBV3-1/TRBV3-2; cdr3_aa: CASSQESGGEQFF; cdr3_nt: TGTGCCAGCAGCCAAGAATCGGGGGGTGAGCAGTTCTTC
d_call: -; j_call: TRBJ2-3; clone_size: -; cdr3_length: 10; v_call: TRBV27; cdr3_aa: CANTSDTQYF; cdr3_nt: TGTGCCAACACCTCAGATACGCAGTATTTT
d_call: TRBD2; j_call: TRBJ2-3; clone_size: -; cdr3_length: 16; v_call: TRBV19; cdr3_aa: CASHPPGEGLTDTQYF; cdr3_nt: TGTGCCAGCCACCCTCCGGGGGAGGGTCTCACAGATACGCAGTATTTT
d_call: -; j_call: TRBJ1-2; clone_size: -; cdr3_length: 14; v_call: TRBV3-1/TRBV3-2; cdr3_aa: CASSQNGLDYGYTF; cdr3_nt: TGTGCCAGCAGCCAAAATGGGCTTGACTATGGCTACACCTTC
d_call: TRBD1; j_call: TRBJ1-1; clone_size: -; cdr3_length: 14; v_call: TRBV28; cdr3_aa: CAISTGAANTEAFF; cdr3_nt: TGTGCCATCTCGACAGGGGCGGCGAACACTGAAGCTTTCTTT